The rows below give T cell receptor beta chains drawn from one sample of a study of technical replicates of blood from four donors. Some clones are missing from TCRdb's copy, which holds only in-frame ones; the method was immunoSEQ multiplex PCR. This sample has 65,000 to 95,000 clones, with approximately 90% found just once. Sequenced: T cells isolated from PBMCs. Every receptor here comes from a human donor in good health. Both conserved end residues are part of each CDR3. The order of the fields is D gene, clone size, J gene, CDR3 length, V gene, CDR3 DNA, CDR3 protein. The D gene is left open where the match is weak. A row's size may be missing; if present it is once, few, many or a size class.

NA,NA,TRBJ2-7,15,TRBV28,TGTGCCAGCAGTTTTACAGGGTCACCCTCCTACGAGCAGTACTTC,CASSFTGSPSYEQYF
NA,few,TRBJ1-1,12,TRBV28,TGTGCCAGCAGCTACGACACGACCAAAGCTTTCTTT,CASSYDTTKAFF
TRBD1,NA,TRBJ1-1,17,TRBV5-1,TGCGCCAGCACCTCTGCTCCGGGACAGGGGGCTGTCGGTGAAGCTTTCTTT,CASTSAPGQGAVGEAFF
TRBD1,NA,TRBJ2-7,15,TRBV7-3,TGTGCCAGCAGCTCCGGACAGGCCAACGACTACGAGCAGTACTTC,CASSSGQANDYEQYF
TRBD1,once,TRBJ2-7,14,TRBV10-1,TGCGCCGGCGCCGGGACAGCTAAGACCTACGAGCAGTACTTC,CAGAGTAKTYEQYF
NA,NA,TRBJ2-2,16,TRBV10-2,TGCGCCAGCAGTGAGTTTGGAGGGCTCATATCCGGGGAGCTGTTTTTT,CASSEFGGLISGELFF
TRBD2,NA,TRBJ2-5,16,TRBV10-1,TGCGCCAGCAGTGAGTTTAGCGGGGGGGCCGAAGAGACCCAGTACTTC,CASSEFSGGAEETQYF
NA,NA,TRBJ2-7,17,TRBV5-8,TGTGCCAGCAACAAAGCCCAAGGTCAGCAGGGGTACTACGAGCAGTACTTC,CASNKAQGQQGYYEQYF
TRBD1,once,TRBJ2-6,15,TRBV19,TGTGCCAGTAGTCGACAGGGGGTCGGGGCCAACGTCCTGACTTTC,CASSRQGVGANVLTF
NA,NA,TRBJ1-2,14,TRBV15,TGTGCCACCAGGGGCGAGGGTGAAGACTATGGCTACACCTTC,CATRGEGEDYGYTF
NA,NA,TRBJ2-1,16,TRBV9,TGTGCCAGCACCCCATCTCTGGGGGCTAGCAGGAATGAGCAGTTCTTC,CASTPSLGASRNEQFF
TRBD2,NA,TRBJ2-1,15,TRBV28,TGTGCCAGCATACAGATTAGCGGGAGGGACAATGAGCAGTTCTTC,CASIQISGRDNEQFF
NA,NA,TRBJ2-5,14,TRBV30,TGTGCCTGGAGTGTCCGGGGGGCCGGAGGGACCCAGTACTTC,CAWSVRGAGGTQYF
NA,NA,TRBJ1-1,14,TRBV6-5,TGTGCCAGCAGTTACTTCGGGGTCGGCACTGAAGCTTTCTTT,CASSYFGVGTEAFF
NA,once,TRBJ1-2,14,TRBV6-5,TGTGCCAGCAGCCCTTTTCAGGGAACCTATGGCTACACCTTC,CASSPFQGTYGYTF
NA,NA,TRBJ2-7,15,TRBV10-2,TGCGCCAGCAGTGAGTCGGCAGGATTCTCCTACGAGCAGTACTTC,CASSESAGFSYEQYF
NA,NA,TRBJ1-1,15,TRBV18,TGTGCCAGCTCACCAAGTGAGGGAGGTTGGACTGAAGCTTTCTTT,CASSPSEGGWTEAFF
NA,few,TRBJ1-1,14,TRBV2,TGTGCCAGCAGAGAAAGGACACTGAACACTGAAGCTTTCTTT,CASRERTLNTEAFF
TRBD1,once,TRBJ1-2,14,TRBV5-1,TGCGCCAGCAGCTTTTTAGGGGGCTCTAAAGACTACACCTTC,CASSFLGGSKDYTF
NA,NA,TRBJ2-4,15,TRBV5-4,TGTGCCAGCAGCGGAACCGGGGGAACTGGGGACATTCAGTACTTC,CASSGTGGTGDIQYF
TRBD1,NA,TRBJ1-4,15,TRBV7-2,TGTGCCAGCAGCTTAGGGGACAGGGATAATGAAAAACTGTTTTTT,CASSLGDRDNEKLFF
TRBD2,NA,TRBJ2-5,14,TRBV6-1,TGTGCCAGCAGGAAAGGGAGCGGGAAAGAGACCCAGTACTTC,CASRKGSGKETQYF
TRBD1,NA,TRBJ2-5,15,TRBV5-1,TGCGCCAGCAGCTCGACAGGGGCCCTACAAGAGACCCAGTACTTC,CASSSTGALQETQYF
NA,NA,TRBJ2-7,15,TRBV4-1,TGCGCCAGCAGCCAAGTGAGTCCAAGCTCCTACGAGCAGTACTTC,CASSQVSPSSYEQYF
NA,NA,TRBJ2-7,11,TRBV2,TGTGCCAGCAGTGCTAGCTACGAGCAGTACTTC,CASSASYEQYF
NA,NA,TRBJ2-7,12,TRBV5-6,TGTGCCAGCAGCTCCAGAAGACTAGTGGCGTACTTC,CASSSRRLVAYF
TRBD1,NA,TRBJ1-2,16,TRBV7-9,TGTGCCAGCAGCTCCATGGGACAGGGAATAAACTATGGCTACACCTTC,CASSSMGQGINYGYTF
NA,NA,TRBJ2-1,17,TRBV9,TGTGCCAGCAGCGTAGTGGCAGGGGACACCTTCTACAATGAGCAGTTCTTC,CASSVVAGDTFYNEQFF
NA,NA,TRBJ2-5,13,TRBV19,TGTGCCAGTAGTATAGAGAGGTCGAAAACCCAGTACTTC,CASSIERSKTQYF
TRBD1,NA,TRBJ2-4,13,TRBV28,TGTGCCAGCTGCAGGGGGCGTAGTGACATTCAGTACTTC,CASCRGRSDIQYF
TRBD1,NA,TRBJ2-4,17,TRBV2,TGTGCCAGCAGAGGGCCCGGGACAGGGTCGGCCAAAAACATTCAGTACTTC,CASRGPGTGSAKNIQYF
TRBD1,NA,TRBJ1-5,15,TRBV10-3,TGTGCCATCAGCGATTTGGGGACAGGCAATCAGCCCCAGCATTTT,CAISDLGTGNQPQHF
NA,NA,TRBJ2-2,17,TRBV7-6,TGTGCCAGCAGCTCCCTGGGGTTTGGGGGAGGCCCCGGGGAGCTGTTTTTT,CASSSLGFGGGPGELFF
NA,NA,TRBJ1-2,12,TRBV5-4,TGTGCCAGCGGCAACCGAAACTATGGCTACACCTTC,CASGNRNYGYTF
TRBD2,NA,TRBJ2-3,15,TRBV5-4,TGTGCCAGCAGCTATCGAGCGGGGGGGGCAGATACGCAGTATTTT,CASSYRAGGADTQYF
TRBD1,NA,TRBJ1-4,16,TRBV4-1,TGCGCCAGCAGCCGAATAGGGACAGCAACTAATGAAAAACTGTTTTTT,CASSRIGTATNEKLFF
NA,NA,TRBJ2-7,15,TRBV11-3,TGTGCCAGCAGCCCCCGGGACACGAGCTCCTACGAGCAGTACTTC,CASSPRDTSSYEQYF
TRBD2,once,TRBJ2-2,16,TRBV30,TGTGCCTGGAGTGCCTCACTAGCGGGGCAAGGCGGGGAGCTGTTTTTT,CAWSASLAGQGGELFF
NA,NA,TRBJ1-2,14,TRBV5-1,TGCGCCAGCAGCTTGAGTTCAAACTACTATGGCTACACCTTC,CASSLSSNYYGYTF
NA,NA,TRBJ2-7,14,TRBV5-1,TGCGCCAGCGGGGAGGGGGGCCGGTCCTACGAGCAGTACTTC,CASGEGGRSYEQYF
NA,NA,TRBJ2-7,12,TRBV30,TGTGCCTGGAGTGTGAGCAACTACGAGCAGTACTTC,CAWSVSNYEQYF
NA,NA,TRBJ1-1,14,TRBV27,TGTGCCAGCAGTCTTACAGGTCGCGGCACTGAAGCTTTCTTT,CASSLTGRGTEAFF
NA,NA,TRBJ2-7,15,TRBV30,TGTGCCTGGAGCGCCCCCGTTGGAGGCGACTACGAGCAGTACTTC,CAWSAPVGGDYEQYF
NA,NA,TRBJ1-2,16,TRBV7-6,TGTGCCAGCAGCTTAGGGGGAGGGACCGATAACTATGGCTACACCTTC,CASSLGGGTDNYGYTF
TRBD1,once,TRBJ2-7,14,TRBV18,TGTGCCAGCTCACGACTGGACAGGGACCACGAGCAGTACTTC,CASSRLDRDHEQYF
TRBD1,NA,TRBJ1-1,17,TRBV7-9,TGTGCCAGCAGCCAAGGGGACAGGAGCCCAAGGGACACTGAAGCTTTCTTT,CASSQGDRSPRDTEAFF
NA,NA,TRBJ2-5,18,TRBV9,TGTGCCAGCAGCCCTCCCTGGGGTTCGGCGGAGGAATCAGAGACCCAGTACTTC,CASSPPWGSAEESETQYF
NA,NA,TRBJ2-6,14,TRBV19,TGTGCCAGTAGTCTACTCGGTAGGGCCAACGTCCTGACTTTC,CASSLLGRANVLTF
NA,NA,TRBJ2-7,20,TRBV21-1,TGTGCCGGGCTCCACCGCCCTGGACTAGCGGGAGGCGAATACGCCTACGAGCAGTACTTC,CAGLHRPGLAGGEYAYEQYF
NA,few,TRBJ1-1,15,TRBV6-6,TGTGCCAGCAGTTTACGGGCGAGGGGGTACACTGAAGCTTTCTTT,CASSLRARGYTEAFF